These 24 T cell receptor beta chains came from one sample sequenced in a study of PD-1 blockade in classical Hodgkin lymphoma. Measured with immunoSEQ multiplex PCR; TCRdb has only the in-frame clones, and not every one. The data show 27,000 or so clones, with 72% seen just once and under 4.5% held by the top ten. Time point of the sample: cycle 4 day 1 (C4D1), after less than 7 weeks of nivolumab. Each patient's relapse followed autologous stem cell transplantation, and brentuximab vedotin exposure varied. The source material was peripheral blood mononuclear cells (PBMCs), sampled before the fourth cycle of nivolumab. The receptors originated from a human donor with classical Hodgkin lymphoma.

The genes are TRBV28 and TRBJ2-6; a possible D gene is TRBD1 (5 bases). Trimming pared 5 bases from V and 4 bases from J, leaving 12 bases between. This CDR3 has 15 amino acids. The germline V gene encodes CDR1 MDHEN and CDR2 SYDVKM. The CDR3, as DNA: TGTGCCAGCAGTCCTCAGGGTTCGGGGGCCAACGTCCTGACTTTC. Amino acids: CASSPQGSGANVLTF.

This chain connects TRBV9 to TRBJ1-4; 7 bases align to TRBD1. Trimming cost V 4 bases and J 8 bases; bases outside gene matches: 14. The CDR3 has 16 amino acids. Per the germline V gene, CDR1 is SGDLS and CDR2 is YYNGEE. The DNA of the CDR3 is TGTGCCAGCAGCCCCCCCCCAGGGGGGATTGGGGAAAAACTGTTTTTT. This codes for CASSPPPGGIGEKLFF.

V is TRBV19 and J is TRBJ2-6, with TRBD1 matching over 7 bases. Per the germline V gene, CDR1 is LNHDA and CDR2 is SQIVND (reference sequence). This CDR3 is 16 amino acids long. The trim removed 8 bases at V and 2 bases at J, leaving 9 bases unmatched. CDR3 nucleotides: TGTGCCAGTTCCTCCCCCGACAGGGCTGGGGCCAACGTCCTGACTTTC. Translated, it gives CASSSPDRAGANVLTF.

The chain is built from TRBV30 and TRBJ2-3; D is possibly TRBD1 (5 bases). The germline V and J ends were trimmed by 2 bases and 0 bases, with 6 bases remaining between them. CDR1 is GTSNPN, CDR2 SVGIG, per germline (reference sequence). This CDR3 region has 13 residues. The CDR3 loop is CAWSPGSTDTQYF. In DNA, the CDR3 is TGTGCCTGGAGTCCAGGGAGCACAGATACGCAGTATTTT.

The V call is TRBV9, the J call TRBJ2-1; TRBD1 might be the D (6 bases). Trimming stripped 0 bases from V and 3 bases from J, with 13 bases between. Germline lookup yields CDR1 SGDLS and CDR2 YYNGEE. The CDR3 is made up of 16 amino acids. CDR3 nucleotides: TGTGCCAGCAGCGTAGTCGCGAGGACAGACTACAATGAGCAGTTCTTC. It translates to CASSVVARTDYNEQFF.

V and J are TRBV6-5 and TRBJ1-2; D ambiguous. This CDR3 has 15 amino acids. Trimming stripped 8 bases from V and 2 bases from J, with 18 bases between. Germline CDR1 is MNHEY and CDR2 is SVGAGI. The CDR3 nucleotides are TGTGCCAGCCTTCGCGCCGGGGAGGCCAACTATGGCTACACCTTC. Amino acids: CASLRAGEANYGYTF.

Comment on this clone: Distinct nucleotide sequences in the sample also encode this CDR3. The V and J genes are TRBV18 and TRBJ1-1, with D hard to call. Germline values: CDR1 KGHSH, CDR2 LQKENI. V lost 6 bases and J 1 base, leaving 9 bases between the germline ends. This CDR3 contains 13 residues. CDR3 loop: CASSTSGNTEAFF. CDR3 nucleotide sequence: TGTGCCAGCTCCACTTCGGGGAACACTGAAGCTTTCTTT.

The chain employs TRBV7-9 and TRBJ2-1, with 14 nucleotides matching TRBD2. With 4 bases clipped from V and 6 bases from J, the junction kept 11 bases outside the gene matches. The germline V gene has CDR1 SEHNR and CDR2 FQNEAQ (reference sequence). This CDR3 contains 18 residues. DNA of the CDR3: TGTGCCAGCAGCTCGGCCGGGACTAGCGGGGGCTCTTTCAATGAGCAGTTCTTC. Its translation: CASSSAGTSGGSFNEQFF.

The chain uses TRBV19 and TRBJ1-5; D is perhaps TRBD1 (6 bases). Trimming took off 6 bases at V and 7 bases at J, with 13 bases between the two ends. The CDR3 loop spans 13 amino acids. Germline CDR1 is LNHDA and CDR2 is SQIVND (reference sequence). The CDR3 DNA follows: TGTGCCAGTAGGATGACAGGACAACAGCCCCAGCATTTT. Translating it yields CASRMTGQQPQHF.

The V gene is TRBV25-1, the J gene TRBJ1-2, with D unresolved. V was clipped by 1 base and J by 2 bases, with 8 bases between them. This CDR3 contains 14 residues. Per the germline V gene, CDR1 is MGHDK and CDR2 is SYGVNS. The CDR3 DNA sequence: TGTGCCAGCAGTGAATTTAGGAAGAACTATGGCTACACCTTC. Its translation: CASSEFRKNYGYTF.

The chain carries TRBV6-5 and TRBJ1-1; a weak D match, TRBD1 (6 bases). Trimming removed 5 bases from V and 8 bases from J, with 15 bases in between. The CDR3 is 13 amino acids. The germline V gene has CDR1 MNHEY and CDR2 SVGAGI. CDR3 sequence (DNA): TGTGCCAGCAGTCCCGGGACAAATTACGAAGCTTTCTTT. Its protein is CASSPGTNYEAFF.

The chain combines TRBV29-1 with TRBJ1-4; D may be TRBD1 (5 bases). Germline CDR1 SQVTM, CDR2 ANQGSEA. V lost 4 bases, J lost 3 bases, and 12 bases lay in between. The CDR3 contains 14 residues. The CDR3, as DNA: TGCAGCGTTGTTATAGGGACCTCTAATGAAAAACTGTTTTTT. Amino acid sequence: CSVVIGTSNEKLFF.

The chain is built from TRBV7-9 and TRBJ2-7, with D possibly being TRBD2 (6 bases). This CDR3 region has 12 residues. The ends were cut back, 7 bases at V and 3 bases at J, with 10 bases in the middle. Looked up from germline, CDR1 is SEHNR and CDR2 is FQNEAQ (reference sequence). The CDR3: CASNGGDYEQYF. In nucleotides, the CDR3 is TGTGCCAGCAACGGGGGAGACTACGAGCAGTACTTC.

This chain connects TRBV2 to TRBJ1-5; possible D gene TRBD1, 6 bases. This CDR3 is 14 amino acids long. CDR1 and CDR2 (germline): SNHLY, FYNNEI. The ends were cut back, 1 base at V and 4 bases at J, with 8 bases in the middle. In DNA, the CDR3 is TGTGCCAGCAGTGAAGTAGGGGGGAATCAGCCCCAGCATTTT. This gives the protein CASSEVGGNQPQHF.

This clone was found a few times. V and J are TRBV2 and TRBJ1-2; no definite D call. Germline values: CDR1 SNHLY, CDR2 FYNNEI. V lost 5 bases and J 6 bases, leaving 19 bases between the germline ends. CDR3 length: 15 amino acids. CDR3 sequence reads: CASSWLTTEGDGYTF. In nucleotides, the CDR3 is TGTGCCAGCAGTTGGTTGACGACCGAGGGCGATGGCTACACCTTC.

The chain joins TRBV5-1 to TRBJ2-3, with a possible D match to TRBD1 (7 bases). CDR1 is SGHRS and CDR2 is YFSETQ in the germline V gene. The CDR3 totals 14 residues. Deletions cut 4 bases from V and 5 bases from J, with 14 bases between. The CDR3 loop is CASSGQGGRDTQYF. The CDR3 DNA reads TGCGCCAGCAGCGGTCAGGGGGGTAGAGATACGCAGTATTTT.

This clone was seen a few times. The genes are TRBV5-1 and TRBJ1-2; possibly TRBD1 for D (5 bases). The CDR3 consists of 15 residues. Germline V gene sequence: CDR1 SGHRS, CDR2 YFSETQ. Trimming removed 0 bases at V and 4 bases at J, with 13 bases between. The CDR3 is CASSLAYKGSYGYTF. CDR3 bases: TGCGCCAGCAGCTTGGCGTATAAGGGGAGCTATGGCTACACCTTC.

The table lists this clone with a few counts. The J gene is TRBJ2-3, the V gene TRBV19; D remains unclear. The CDR3 has 13 amino acids. CDR1 is LNHDA, CDR2 SQIVND, per germline (reference sequence). V lost 3 bases to trimming and J lost 7 bases, with 11 bases between them. CDR3 coding DNA: TGTGCCAGTAGTATGGCTGTAGGGAATACGCAGTATTTT. Amino acids: CASSMAVGNTQYF.

This clone was detected only a few times. The chain carries TRBV2 and TRBJ2-1; TRBD1 might be the D (8 bases). The CDR3 runs to 14 residues. The germline V gene has CDR1 SNHLY and CDR2 FYNNEI. V gave up 6 bases and J gave up 5 bases, with 14 bases separating them. The CDR3, as DNA: TGTGCCAGCAGGCACAGGGGGGGAAACAATGAGCAGTTCTTC. Protein: CASRHRGGNNEQFF.

This chain uses TRBV19 with TRBJ2-3; a possible D gene is TRBD1 (6 bases). The CDR3 loop spans 16 amino acids. The V end lost 6 bases, the J end lost 2 bases, and 18 bases lay between the germline ends. Germline loops: CDR1 LNHDA, CDR2 SQIVND (reference sequence). The CDR3, as DNA: TGTGCCAGTAGCCCCCAGGGGTGGGGCATCACAGATACGCAGTATTTT. Translating it yields CASSPQGWGITDTQYF.

This chain links TRBV28 with TRBJ1-2, with a tentative D call TRBD1 (6 bases). Trimming shortened V by 6 bases and J by 2 bases, and 10 bases separated the two germline ends. This CDR3 is built from 13 residues. CDR1 MDHEN and CDR2 SYDVKM come from the germline V gene. The CDR3 region has the DNA TGTGCCAGCAGCCTCACAGGGAACTATGGCTACACCTTC. This sequence encodes CASSLTGNYGYTF.

V gene TRBV28 combines with J gene TRBJ2-2; 7 nucleotides agree with TRBD2. The CDR3 is 13 amino acids. Germline assignment: CDR1 MDHEN and CDR2 SYDVKM. J was trimmed by 6 bases and V by 5 bases; bases with no gene match: 3. The CDR3 loop is CASSGGVAGELFF. CDR3 sequence (DNA): TGTGCCAGCAGTGGGGGGGTGGCCGGGGAGCTGTTTTTT.

This chain connects TRBV7-9 to TRBJ1-3; D uncertain. V was clipped by 5 bases and J by 4 bases, with 12 bases between them. Looked up from germline, CDR1 is SEHNR and CDR2 is FQNEAQ (reference sequence). The CDR3 runs to 14 residues. The CDR3 DNA follows: TGTGCCAGCAGCCCCAAGGCAGCGGGAAACACCATATATTTT. It encodes CASSPKAAGNTIYF.

The chain uses TRBV19 and TRBJ1-1; a possible D gene is TRBD1 (5 bases). Looked up from germline, CDR1 is LNHDA and CDR2 is SQIVND (reference sequence). This CDR3 comprises 14 residues. The V and J ends lost 2 bases and 1 base respectively, with 8 bases between them. Here the CDR3 DNA reads TGTGCCAGTAGTATACAGGGTGCGAACACTGAAGCTTTCTTT. Amino acid sequence: CASSIQGANTEAFF.